The 10 T cell receptor beta chains listed next were all sequenced from one sample in a study of CD8 T cells in ankylosing spondylitis. Study-wide results and caveats: Several highly homologous variants made up a TCR beta motif that seemed to typify ankylosing spondylitis blood.

From the 5' RACE reads, TCRdb called clonotypes with MiXCR, one entry per CDR3 protein. Of about 750,000 distinct CDR3 sequences listed, around a fifth are singletons. No antigens are known for them. The specimen was blood, either unsorted or a sorted T cell fraction (not recorded which). The origin of the receptors is a male donor with ankylosing spondylitis.

This clonotype was observed a handful of times. The chain uses TRBV29-1 and TRBJ1-1; no firm D call. This CDR3 is 15 amino acids long. The ends were cut back, 4 bases at V and 0 bases at J, with 15 bases in the middle. Germline CDR1 is SQVTM and CDR2 is ANQGSEA. The CDR3 DNA sequence: TGCAGCGTTGTATCCGTGTCGGCGATGAACACTGAAGCTTTCTTT. This translates into CSVVSVSAMNTEAFF.

The chain carries TRBV11-3 and TRBJ2-3; 7 positions match TRBD1. CDR1 SGHNT and CDR2 YENEEA come from the germline V gene. Germline trimming cut 5 bases from V and 6 bases from J; bases unmatched to any gene: 14. This CDR3 is 16 amino acids long. The CDR3: CASSLRRQGLGDTQYF. CDR3 in DNA: TGTGCCAGCAGCCTTAGACGACAGGGCCTTGGTGATACGCAGTATTTT.

This clonotype has just a few counts. This chain links TRBV6-5 with TRBJ2-1, with D possibly being TRBD1 or TRBD2 (5 bases each). V shed 2 bases and J shed 4 bases, with 9 bases lying between them. Germline V gives CDR1 MNHEY, CDR2 SVGAGI. CDR3 size: 14 residues. The CDR3 DNA is TGTGCCAGCAGTTACGGGGACCCTTACAATGAGCAGTTCTTC. This codes for CASSYGDPYNEQFF.

V usage is TRBV7-2 and J usage is TRBJ1-1; D ambiguous. Germline V lookup: CDR1 SGHTA, CDR2 FQGNSA. V lost 2 bases, J lost 3 bases, and 16 bases lay in between. The CDR3 extends over 16 amino acids. CDR3 nucleotides: TGTGCCAGCAGCTTATGGGAACTTTCCGGCGACACTGAAGCTTTCTTT. The encoded protein is CASSLWELSGDTEAFF.

V gene TRBV5-1 combines with J gene TRBJ2-7; TRBD1 might be the D (5 bases). Trimming left V 5 bases short and J 1 base short, with 13 bases between. The CDR3 has 14 residues. In germline, CDR1 is SGHRS, CDR2 YFSETQ. The CDR3 DNA follows: TGCGCCAGCAGTATGGGGCAGGGATCCTACGAGCAGTACTTC. Amino acid sequence: CASSMGQGSYEQYF.

This clonotype was seen ten or more times. The genes are TRBV29-1 and TRBJ2-5, with 9 bases fitting TRBD2. The CDR3 contains 14 residues. The ends lost 5 bases at V and 0 bases at J; junction bases unmatched: 4. Germline V gene data show CDR1 as SQVTM and CDR2 as ANQGSEA. The CDR3 DNA follows: TGCAGCGTTCCGCTAGCGGGGTACCAAGAGACCCAGTACTTC. Protein: CSVPLAGYQETQYF.

This clonotype was found a few times. The chain recombines TRBV15 with TRBJ2-1; the D gene is possibly TRBD2 (7 bases). Trimming stripped 0 bases from V and 7 bases from J, with 16 bases between. The CDR3 has 16 residues. Germline lookup yields CDR1 LNHNV and CDR2 YYDKDF (reference sequence). The CDR3 DNA reads as TGTGCCACCAGCAGAGATATAGGGGGGGGCGTGAATGAGCAGTTCTTC. Its translation is CATSRDIGGGVNEQFF.

Points on this clonotype: An end of the junction does not agree with germline; a read error may underlie this. The CDR3 is CASSQQSGGDSAIF. The CDR3 DNA reads TGTGCCAGCAGCCAACAAAGCGGTGGGGACAGCGCGATTTTT. The V and J genes are TRBV3-1 and TRBJ1-4, with 7 bases identical to TRBD1. There are 14 residues in the CDR3. The V gene's germline CDR1 is LGHDT and CDR2 YNNKEL (reference sequence). The full variable domain, completed using reference TRBV3-1 and TRBJ1-4, is DTAVSQTPKYLVTQMGNDKSIKCEQNLGHDTMYWYKQDSKKFLKIMFSYNNKELIINETVPNRFSPKSPDKAHLNLHINSLELGDSAVYFCASSQQSGGDSAIFGSGTQLSVL.

The V gene is TRBV5-4, the J gene TRBJ1-4; the D gene is possibly TRBD1 (5 bases). The CDR3 covers 14 residues. V was pared by 4 bases and J by 4 bases, with 11 bases between. Germline V gene lookup returns CDR1 SGHNT and CDR2 YYREEE (reference sequence). This CDR3 reads CASSKGRINEKLFF. In nucleotides, the CDR3 is TGTGCCAGCAGCAAGGGACGGATTAATGAAAAACTGTTTTTT.

This clonotype was found a few times. The chain links TRBV6-1 to TRBJ1-1; 8 bases line up with TRBD1. The CDR3 is 14 amino acids. CDR1 and CDR2 (germline): MNHNS, SASEGT. V shed 7 bases and J 6 bases; nucleotides not matched to a gene: 10. The CDR3 protein is CASTPGQAFSEAFF. CDR3 nucleotides: TGTGCCAGCACCCCGGGACAGGCCTTCTCTGAAGCTTTCTTT.